The entry below gives a single T cell receptor (beta chain) sequence along with its context. Its antigen is unidentified. The ends lost 4 bases at V and 11 bases at J; junction bases unmatched: 11. This CDR3 is 14 amino acids long. CDR1 is ENHRY and CDR2 is SYGVKD in the germline V gene. This sample was included in a study of cytomegalovirus exposure and HLA in healthy donors. Findings of the study overall: In a later analysis, TCR beta V- and J-gene trimming showed a link to a missense DCLRE1C variant. The dataset shows that most TCR sequences were rare, while some public TCRs occurred in many donors. According to a later analysis, most TCR beta chains associated with CMV appeared HLA-restricted. Investigators reported 150 to 200 TCR beta chains as tied to cytomegalovirus.

The PCR employed 60 Vbeta primers together with 13 Jbeta primers. Clones were read by immunoSEQ multiplex PCR, and TCRdb kept only the in-frame ones, dropping some. Of fewer than 140,000 clones listed, around four fifths are singletons. The chain links TRBV10-3 to TRBJ1-5; TRBD1 matches at 7 bases. This TCR came from a middle-aged man in good health and CMV-seronegative. Source material: PBMCs. The CDR3 protein is CAISGTGASGSQHF. Written as DNA, the CDR3 is TGTGCCATCAGTGGAACAGGGGCTTCGGGGTCCCAGCATTTT.